These T cell receptor beta chains were read from a single sample in a study of CD8 T cells in Susac syndrome. TCRdb called the immunoSEQ multiplex PCR reads again in MiXCR, with one record for every CDR3 protein. The data show more than 100,000 distinct CDR3 sequences, with over 90% seen just once and around 0.27% held by the top ten. The sequencing input was CD8+ T cells from PBMCs. The receptors here all came from a human donor with Susac syndrome. Each CDR3 is given with its conserved first and last residue. The D gene is left open where the match is weak. The size field is filled for only some rows; it gives once, few, many or a size class.

TRBV3-1,.,TRBJ1-1,.,CASSQDNSLEAFF,TGTGCCAGCAGCCAAGACAACAGTCTTGAAGCTTTCTTT
TRBV6-2/TRBV6-3,.,TRBJ1-6,.,CASSYEELASPLHF,TGTGCCAGCAGTTACGAGGAGTTAGCTTCACCCCTCCACTTT
TRBV5-4,.,TRBJ2-2,TRBD2,CAGLSGGNTGELFF,TGTGCCGGGCTTAGCGGGGGAAACACCGGGGAGCTGTTTTTT
TRBV10-3,.,TRBJ2-3,TRBD2,CAISDTSGGLSTDTQYF,TGTGCCATCAGTGATACTAGCGGGGGCCTGAGCACAGATACGCAGTATTTT
TRBV7-2,once,TRBJ1-5,.,CASSLAPDNGNQPQHF,TGTGCCAGCAGCTTAGCCCCTGACAATGGCAATCAGCCCCAGCATTTT
TRBV7-8,.,TRBJ2-1,TRBD2,CASSLPNRPGLAGDNEQFF,TGTGCCAGCAGCTTACCGAACCGCCCGGGACTAGCGGGGGACAATGAGCAGTTCTTC
TRBV27,.,TRBJ1-1,.,CASSPEGPEAFF,TGTGCCAGCAGTCCGGAGGGGCCTGAAGCTTTCTTT
TRBV6-5,.,TRBJ2-5,TRBD2,CASSYIAGPSRGQETQYF,TGTGCCAGCAGTTACATAGCGGGGCCGTCCCGGGGCCAAGAGACCCAGTACTTC
TRBV4-3,.,TRBJ1-1,.,CASSQWPGDGTEAFF,TGCGCCAGCAGCCAATGGCCTGGGGATGGCACTGAAGCTTTCTTT
TRBV5-1,.,TRBJ2-5,.,CASSYRSGQITNQETQYF,TGCGCCAGCAGCTACCGCAGCGGACAGATCACCAATCAAGAGACCCAGTACTTC
TRBV29-1,once,TRBJ1-1,TRBD1,CSFDRETEAFF,TGCAGCTTTGACAGGGAAACTGAAGCTTTCTTT
TRBV12-3/TRBV12-4,.,TRBJ2-5,TRBD1,CASSPGTDQETQYF,TGTGCCAGCAGCCCAGGGACAGACCAAGAGACCCAGTACTTC
TRBV2,.,TRBJ1-2,.,CASSENILANYGYTF,TGTGCCAGCAGTGAGAACATATTAGCTAACTATGGCTACACCTTC
TRBV25-1,.,TRBJ1-6,.,CASIADSYNSPLHF,TGTGCCAGCATTGCGGACTCCTATAATTCACCCCTCCACTTT
TRBV10-2,.,TRBJ2-7,.,CASSEGGASYEQYF,TGCGCCAGCAGTGAGGGGGGGGCTTCCTACGAGCAGTACTTC
TRBV2,once,TRBJ2-7,.,CASSQVGDPPYEQYF,TGTGCCAGCAGCCAGGTGGGGGACCCTCCCTACGAGCAGTACTTC
TRBV18,.,TRBJ1-1,TRBD1,CASSPGQGTEAFF,TGTGCCAGCTCACCCGGACAGGGCACTGAAGCTTTCTTT
TRBV3-1,.,TRBJ1-6,TRBD1,CASSQQRQGISPLHF,TGTGCCAGCAGCCAACAGAGACAGGGGATTTCACCCCTCCACTTT
TRBV20-1,.,TRBJ1-2,.,CSARGRRDAQVNFYGYTF,TGCAGTGCTCGGGGAAGAAGGGACGCTCAAGTCAATTTCTATGGCTACACCTTC
TRBV7-9,few,TRBJ2-1,TRBD1,CASSLGTGVYNEQFF,TGTGCCAGCAGCTTAGGGACAGGGGTATACAATGAGCAGTTCTTC
TRBV28,.,TRBJ2-7,.,CASSFRAEQYF,TGTGCCAGCAGTTTTAGGGCAGAGCAGTACTTC
TRBV27,.,TRBJ1-5,.,CASSLTPQGGNQPQHF,TGTGCCAGCAGTCTCACTCCACAGGGAGGCAATCAGCCCCAGCATTTT
TRBV29-1,.,TRBJ2-7,TRBD1,CSVKGLPDRGSYEQYF,TGCAGCGTTAAGGGGCTTCCGGACAGGGGATCCTACGAGCAGTACTTC
TRBV14,.,TRBJ2-7,.,CASSLSAPYEQYF,TGTGCCAGCAGCCTCAGCGCACCCTACGAGCAGTACTTC
TRBV6-5,.,TRBJ2-1,.,CASSYNHNEQFF,TGTGCCAGCAGTTACAACCACAATGAGCAGTTCTTC
TRBV11-2,.,TRBJ2-5,TRBD2,CASSTSGGTQYF,TGTGCCAGCAGCACTAGCGGGGGGACCCAGTACTTC
TRBV4-2,.,TRBJ2-7,.,CASSQGVGRGYEQYF,TGTGCCAGCAGCCAAGGGGTGGGTCGTGGATACGAGCAGTACTTC
TRBV27,.,TRBJ1-2,.,CASSWGVGYGYTF,TGTGCCAGCAGTTGGGGGGTCGGCTATGGCTACACCTTC
TRBV20-1,.,TRBJ2-7,TRBD2,CSADSTSGGEQYF,TGCAGTGCTGACTCGACTAGCGGGGGAGAGCAGTACTTC
TRBV25-1,.,TRBJ1-2,TRBD1,CASSETGTGLYGYTF,TGTGCCAGCAGCGAAACGGGGACAGGACTCTATGGCTACACCTTC
TRBV30,.,TRBJ2-5,TRBD1,CAWSPLRDRQETQYF,TGTGCCTGGAGTCCTCTACGGGACAGACAAGAGACCCAGTACTTC
TRBV6-2/TRBV6-3,once,TRBJ1-5,TRBD1,CASSLFGQVSNQPQHF,TGTGCCAGCAGTCTCTTTGGACAGGTGAGCAATCAGCCCCAGCATTTT
TRBV2,.,TRBJ1-1,.,CASWGLNTEAFF,TGTGCCAGCTGGGGGCTGAACACTGAAGCTTTCTTT
TRBV3-1,once,TRBJ2-3,TRBD2,CASWAGGLTDTQYF,TGTGCCAGCTGGGCGGGGGGGCTGACAGATACGCAGTATTTT
TRBV29-1,.,TRBJ2-2,TRBD1,CSVEEGQGVGELFF,TGCAGCGTTGAAGAAGGACAGGGGGTTGGGGAGCTGTTTTTT
TRBV10-1,.,TRBJ2-1,.,CASSDGDEQFF,TGCGCCAGCAGTGATGGGGATGAGCAGTTCTTC
TRBV20-1,.,TRBJ2-7,TRBD2,CSAILAGDSYEQYF,TGCAGTGCCATACTAGCGGGGGACTCCTACGAGCAGTACTTC
TRBV30,.,TRBJ2-7,TRBD2,CAWSVGAGDHEQYF,TGTGCCTGGAGTGTCGGAGCGGGGGATCACGAGCAGTACTTC
TRBV19,.,TRBJ1-2,.,CASSIYPQDYGYTF,TGTGCCAGTAGTATCTACCCGCAGGACTATGGCTACACCTTC
TRBV29-1,few,TRBJ2-7,TRBD2,CSVEDWAGESYEQYF,TGCAGCGTTGAAGATTGGGCGGGGGAGAGCTACGAGCAGTACTTC
TRBV20-1,.,TRBJ2-3,.,CSANERASPDTQYF,TGCAGTGCTAACGAGCGGGCGTCGCCAGATACGCAGTATTTT
TRBV6-5,.,TRBJ1-2,TRBD1,CASSQGAGPYGYTF,TGTGCCAGCAGCCAGGGGGCAGGCCCCTATGGCTACACCTTC
TRBV5-1,.,TRBJ1-5,.,CASSLAPDQPQHF,TGCGCCAGCAGCTTGGCCCCAGATCAGCCCCAGCATTTT
TRBV24-1,.,TRBJ2-3,.,CATSDTAADTQYF,TGTGCCACCAGTGACACTGCGGCAGATACGCAGTATTTT
TRBV12-3/TRBV12-4,.,TRBJ1-5,.,CASSLGNQPQHF,TGTGCCAGCAGCTTAGGCAATCAGCCCCAGCATTTT
TRBV20-1,.,TRBJ1-2,.,CSARSDFYGYTF,TGCAGTGCTAGGTCTGATTTCTATGGCTACACCTTC
TRBV2,.,TRBJ1-5,.,CASRADSSNQPQHF,TGTGCCAGCAGGGCGGACAGTAGCAATCAGCCCCAGCATTTT
TRBV20-1,.,TRBJ2-7,TRBD1,CSAGDRDSSYEQYF,TGCAGTGCAGGGGACAGGGATAGCTCCTACGAGCAGTACTTC
TRBV27,.,TRBJ1-2,TRBD1,CASSSTGGRGGYTF,TGTGCCAGCAGCTCGACAGGGGGCAGAGGTGGCTACACCTTC
TRBV20-1,.,TRBJ2-2,.,CSASDGIGGELFF,TGCAGTGCTTCGGACGGCATAGGCGGGGAGCTGTTTTTT
TRBV12-3/TRBV12-4,.,TRBJ2-5,.,CASSWGQGGETQYF,TGTGCCAGCAGTTGGGGCCAAGGAGGAGAGACCCAGTACTTC
TRBV29-1,.,TRBJ1-5,TRBD1,CSAGQGAGQPQHF,TGCAGCGCGGGACAGGGGGCCGGTCAGCCCCAGCATTTT
TRBV7-9,once,TRBJ2-7,TRBD1,CASSPGTGREQYF,TGTGCCAGCAGCCCAGGGACAGGGCGGGAGCAGTACTTC
TRBV7-9,.,TRBJ2-5,TRBD2,CASSLGTSERYF,TGTGCCAGCAGCTTAGGGACTAGCGAGAGGTACTTC
TRBV4-2,.,TRBJ1-1,.,CASSQAVAGNTEAFF,TGTGCCAGCAGCCAAGCGGTTGCGGGGAACACTGAAGCTTTCTTT
TRBV4-1,.,TRBJ2-7,.,CASSQVPQGYEQYF,TGCGCCAGCAGCCAAGTACCCCAGGGCTACGAGCAGTACTTC
TRBV27,.,TRBJ1-1,.,CASSYNRGSTEAFF,TGTGCCAGCAGTTATAATAGGGGGAGTACTGAAGCTTTCTTT